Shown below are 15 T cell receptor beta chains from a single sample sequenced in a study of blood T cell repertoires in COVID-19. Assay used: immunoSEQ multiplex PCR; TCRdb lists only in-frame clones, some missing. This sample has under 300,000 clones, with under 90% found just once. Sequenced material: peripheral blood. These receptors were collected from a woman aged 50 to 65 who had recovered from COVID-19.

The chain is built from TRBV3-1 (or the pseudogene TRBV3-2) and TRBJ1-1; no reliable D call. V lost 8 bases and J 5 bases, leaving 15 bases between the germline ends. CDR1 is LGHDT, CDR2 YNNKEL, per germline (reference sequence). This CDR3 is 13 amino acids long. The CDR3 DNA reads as TGTGCCAGCGGTAAACCTAGGTCGACTGAAGCTTTCTTT. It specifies CASGKPRSTEAFF.

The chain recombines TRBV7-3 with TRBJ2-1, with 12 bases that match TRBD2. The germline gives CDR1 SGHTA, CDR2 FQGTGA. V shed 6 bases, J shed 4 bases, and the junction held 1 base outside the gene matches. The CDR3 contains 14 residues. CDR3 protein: CASSGLAGYNEQFF. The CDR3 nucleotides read TGTGCCAGCAGTGGACTAGCGGGATACAATGAGCAGTTCTTC.

CDR3 sequence (DNA): TGTGCCAGCAGTTACGGGCAGGGGGTTGGCTACACCTTC. It specifies CASSYGQGVGYTF. V and J are TRBV6-5 and TRBJ1-2; 7 nucleotides line up with TRBD1. This CDR3 has 13 amino acids. Germline CDR1 is MNHEY and CDR2 is SVGAGI. With V trimmed by 2 bases and J by 7 bases, 4 bases remained unmatched.

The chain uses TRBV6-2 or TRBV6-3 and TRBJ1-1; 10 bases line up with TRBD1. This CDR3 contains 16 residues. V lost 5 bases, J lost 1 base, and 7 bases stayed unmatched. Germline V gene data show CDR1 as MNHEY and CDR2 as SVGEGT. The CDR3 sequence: CASSLSGTGANTEAFF. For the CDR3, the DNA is TGTGCCAGCAGTCTCTCCGGGACAGGGGCGAACACTGAAGCTTTCTTT.

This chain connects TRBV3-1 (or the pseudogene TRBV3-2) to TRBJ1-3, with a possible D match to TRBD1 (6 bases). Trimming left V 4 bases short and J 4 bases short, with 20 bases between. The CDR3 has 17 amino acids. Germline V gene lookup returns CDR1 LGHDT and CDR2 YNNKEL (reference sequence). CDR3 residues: CASSPRPGALAGNTIYF. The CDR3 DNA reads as TGTGCCAGCAGCCCCCGCCCAGGGGCCTTAGCGGGAAACACCATATATTTT.

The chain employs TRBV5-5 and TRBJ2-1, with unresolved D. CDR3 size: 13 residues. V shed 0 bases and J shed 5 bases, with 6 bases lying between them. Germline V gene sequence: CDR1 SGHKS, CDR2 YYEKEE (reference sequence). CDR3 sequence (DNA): TGTGCCAGCAGCTTGGTAGAAAACAATGAGCAGTTCTTC. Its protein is CASSLVENNEQFF.

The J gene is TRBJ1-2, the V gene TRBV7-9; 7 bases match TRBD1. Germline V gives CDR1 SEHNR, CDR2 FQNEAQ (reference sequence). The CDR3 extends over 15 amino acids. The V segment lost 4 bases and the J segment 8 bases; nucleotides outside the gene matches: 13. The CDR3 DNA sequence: TGTGCCAGCAGCTACATTCCGACAGGGCAGGGGGGCTACACCTTC. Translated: CASSYIPTGQGGYTF.

The CDR3 loop reads CASSQHPPGTSGGAFEQYF. The CDR3 nucleotides read TGCGCCAGCAGCCAACACCCCCCCGGGACTAGCGGGGGGGCCTTCGAGCAGTACTTC. The chain combines TRBV4-3 with TRBJ2-7, with 16 bases lining up with TRBD2. This CDR3 has 19 residues. CDR1 and CDR2 (germline): LGHNA, YSLEER. V shed 2 bases, J shed 6 bases, and the junction held 13 bases outside the gene matches.

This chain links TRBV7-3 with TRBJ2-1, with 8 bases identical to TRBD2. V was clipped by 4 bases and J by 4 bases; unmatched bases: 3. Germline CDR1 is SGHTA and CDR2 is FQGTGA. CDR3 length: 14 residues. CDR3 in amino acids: CASSYRLAYNEQFF. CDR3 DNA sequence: TGTGCCAGCAGCTACCGACTAGCGTACAATGAGCAGTTCTTC. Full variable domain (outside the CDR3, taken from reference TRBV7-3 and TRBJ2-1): GAGVSQTPSNKVTEKGKYVELRCDPISGHTALYWYRQSLGQGPEFLIYFQGTGAADDSGLPNDRFFAVRPEGSVSTLKIQRTERGDSAVYLCASSYRLAYNEQFFGPGTRLTVL.

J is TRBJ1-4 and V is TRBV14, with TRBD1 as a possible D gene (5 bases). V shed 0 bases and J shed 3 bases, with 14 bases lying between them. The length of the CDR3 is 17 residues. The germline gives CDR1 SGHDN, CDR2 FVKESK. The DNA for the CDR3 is TGTGCCAGCAGCCAAGAGCAGGGTCTATATTCTAATGAAAAACTGTTTTTT. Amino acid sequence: CASSQEQGLYSNEKLFF.

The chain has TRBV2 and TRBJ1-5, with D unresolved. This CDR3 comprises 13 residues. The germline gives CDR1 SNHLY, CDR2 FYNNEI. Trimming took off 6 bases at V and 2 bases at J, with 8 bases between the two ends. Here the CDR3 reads CASSRGGNQPQHF. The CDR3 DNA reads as TGTGCCAGCAGCCGCGGGGGCAATCAGCCCCAGCATTTT.

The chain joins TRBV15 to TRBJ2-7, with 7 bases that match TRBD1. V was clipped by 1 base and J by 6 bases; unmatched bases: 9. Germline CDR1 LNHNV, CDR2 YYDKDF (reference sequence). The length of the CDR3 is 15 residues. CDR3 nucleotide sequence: TGTGCCACCAGCAGAGGAGGGACAGTCTTGGGCGAGCAGTACTTC. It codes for CATSRGGTVLGEQYF.

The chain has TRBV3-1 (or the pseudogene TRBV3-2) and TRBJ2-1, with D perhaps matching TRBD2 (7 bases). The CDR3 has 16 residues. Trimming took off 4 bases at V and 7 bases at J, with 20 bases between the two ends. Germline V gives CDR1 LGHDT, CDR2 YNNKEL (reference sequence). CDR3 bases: TGTGCCAGCAGCCGCGGACTAGTCCTGAGGGGGAATGAGCAGTTCTTC. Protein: CASSRGLVLRGNEQFF.

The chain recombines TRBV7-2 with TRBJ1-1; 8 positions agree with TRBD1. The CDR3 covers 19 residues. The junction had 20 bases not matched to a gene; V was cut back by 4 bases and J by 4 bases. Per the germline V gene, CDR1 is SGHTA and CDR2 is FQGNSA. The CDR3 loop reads CASSSSTGVGSWVGTEAFF. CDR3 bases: TGTGCCAGCAGCTCCTCGACAGGGGTTGGGAGTTGGGTTGGCACTGAAGCTTTCTTT.

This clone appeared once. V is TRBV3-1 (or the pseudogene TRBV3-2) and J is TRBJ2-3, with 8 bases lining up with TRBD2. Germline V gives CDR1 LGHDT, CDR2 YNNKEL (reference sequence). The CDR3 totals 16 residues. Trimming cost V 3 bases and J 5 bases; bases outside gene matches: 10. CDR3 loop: CASSHNSGVRVDTQYF. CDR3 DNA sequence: TGTGCCAGCAGCCATAATAGCGGGGTTAGGGTAGATACGCAGTATTTT.